What follows are 30 T cell receptor beta chains derived from one specimen sequenced in a study of blood T cell repertoires in COVID-19. The method was immunoSEQ multiplex PCR; TCRdb's version includes in-frame clones alone and lacks a portion of them. The sample consists of about 59,000 clones, around 70% of them appearing once. Sequences were obtained from peripheral blood. Receptor source: a woman in her seventies with acute or convalescent COVID-19.

The chain employs TRBV5-1 and TRBJ1-4; D is uncertain. The CDR3 sequence is 14 residues long. Trimming left V 1 base short and J 3 bases short, with 7 bases between. The germline gives CDR1 SGHRS, CDR2 YFSETQ. Here the CDR3 DNA reads TGCGCCAGCAGCTTGAGGACTTCTAATGAAAAACTGTTTTTT. This encodes CASSLRTSNEKLFF.

With regard to this clone: This CDR3 is also generated by other DNA sequences in the sample. J is TRBJ1-1 and V is TRBV11-2, with D unresolved. Trimming left V 0 bases short and J 1 base short, with 3 bases between. The CDR3 length is 13 residues. Germline-derived CDR1 and CDR2 are SGHAT and FQNNGV. The CDR3 protein is CASSLDRNTEAFF. The CDR3 nucleotides are TGTGCCAGCAGCTTAGACAGGAACACTGAAGCTTTCTTT.

V gene TRBV18 combines with J gene TRBJ1-4; perhaps TRBD1 as D (5 bases). V was trimmed by 2 bases and J by 3 bases, leaving 7 bases between them. Germline values: CDR1 KGHSH, CDR2 LQKENI. CDR3 length: 14 residues. The CDR3 nucleotides are TGTGCCAGCTCACCAGGGGCGGCTAATGAAAAACTGTTTTTT. This codes for CASSPGAANEKLFF.

This clone was seen only a few times. The chain couples TRBV15 to TRBJ2-2; possibly TRBD1 for D (6 bases). Germline V gene data show CDR1 as LNHNV and CDR2 as YYDKDF (reference sequence). The CDR3 spans 14 residues. V lost 3 bases and J lost 7, with 12 bases in between. The CDR3 nucleotides read TGTGCCACCAGCAGGCAGGGGCTGGGCGGGGAGCTGTTTTTT. Amino acid sequence: CATSRQGLGGELFF.

This clone was picked up a small number of times. The rearrangement uses TRBV30 and TRBJ2-7; 14 positions match TRBD2. Per the germline V gene, CDR1 is GTSNPN and CDR2 is SVGIG (reference sequence). The trim removed 4 bases at V and 2 bases at J, leaving 4 bases unmatched. The CDR3 runs to 15 residues. In nucleotides, the CDR3 is TGTGCCTGGACGACGGGACTAGCGGGGGCCTACGAGCAGTACTTC. Translating gives CAWTTGLAGAYEQYF.

The V and J genes are TRBV19 and TRBJ2-2, with 8 nucleotides matching TRBD1. This CDR3 spans 15 amino acids. Germline V CDR1 and CDR2: LNHDA, SQIVND (reference sequence). V gave up 6 bases and J gave up 6 bases; unmatched junction bases: 9. The CDR3 loop is CASRPGGGRPGELFF. Here the CDR3 DNA reads TGTGCCAGTAGGCCAGGGGGCGGTCGGCCCGGGGAGCTGTTTTTT.

This clone was seen a few times. The chain uses TRBV7-9 and TRBJ1-5, with TRBD1 matching 8 bases. V gave up 3 bases and J gave up 6 bases; unmatched junction bases: 7. This CDR3 contains 15 residues. Germline assignment: CDR1 SEHNR and CDR2 FQNEAQ (reference sequence). The CDR3 nucleotides are TGTGCCAGCAGCTTCAGCGGGACAGGACTTCAGCCCCAGCATTTT. It is translated as CASSFSGTGLQPQHF. Filled out from reference TRBV7-9 and TRBJ1-5, the complete variable domain reads DTGVSQNPRHKITKRGQNVTFRCDPISEHNRLYWYRQTLGQGPEFLTYFQNEAQLEKSRLLSDRFSAERPKGSFSTLEIQRTEQGDSAMYLCASSFSGTGLQPQHFGDGTRLSIL.

This clone was picked up one time. This chain connects TRBV3-1 (or the pseudogene TRBV3-2) to TRBJ1-5; D might be TRBD1 (6 bases). This CDR3 region has 15 residues. Germline CDR1 LGHDT, CDR2 YNNKEL (reference sequence). V dropped 1 base and J dropped 4 bases, with 11 bases sitting between them. CDR3 sequence (DNA): TGTGCCAGCAGCCAAGGGATTCAGGGGAATCAGCCCCAGCATTTT. Its translation: CASSQGIQGNQPQHF.

This clone occurred a few times. The chain recombines TRBV18 with TRBJ2-1; a possible D gene is TRBD1 (5 bases). Per germline, CDR1 KGHSH and CDR2 LQKENI. V dropped 3 bases and J dropped 9 bases, with 9 bases sitting between them. This CDR3 contains 12 residues. The CDR3 DNA reads TGTGCCAGCTCACCGGATACAGGTGAGCAGTTCTTC. It specifies CASSPDTGEQFF. The variable domain in full, with the rest retrieved from reference TRBV18 and TRBJ2-1, is NAGVMQNPRHLVRRRGQEARLRCSPMKGHSHVYWYRQLPEEGLKFMVYLQKENIIDESGMPKERFSAEFPKEGPSILRIQQVVRGDSAAYFCASSPDTGEQFFGPGTRLTVL.

CDR3 region: CASSLGLARSTDTQYF. DNA for the CDR3: TGTGCCAGCAGCTTGGGACTAGCGCGTAGCACAGATACGCAGTATTTT. This chain links TRBV7-9 with TRBJ2-3; 10 nucleotides line up with TRBD2. After removal of 3 bases from V and 0 bases from J, the junction contained 3 bases not matched to a gene. The length of the CDR3 is 16 residues. Germline CDR1 SEHNR, CDR2 FQNEAQ (reference sequence). The whole variable domain, remainder taken from reference TRBV7-9 and TRBJ2-3, is DTGVSQNPRHKITKRGQNVTFRCDPISEHNRLYWYRQTLGQGPEFLTYFQNEAQLEKSRLLSDRFSAERPKGSFSTLEIQRTEQGDSAMYLCASSLGLARSTDTQYFGPGTRLTVL.

This clone has only a few counts. The V call is TRBV27, the J call TRBJ1-6; TRBD1 matches at 9 bases. Germline loops: CDR1 MNHEY, CDR2 SMNVEV (reference sequence). CDR3 length: 15 residues. V shed 6 bases and J 6 bases; nucleotides not matched to a gene: 6. In DNA form, the CDR3 reads TGTGCCAGCAGCCTTTCGGGACAGGGTAATTCACCCCTCCACTTT. Amino acid sequence: CASSLSGQGNSPLHF.

This clone was detected a few times. This chain uses TRBV27 with TRBJ2-7, with a possible D match to TRBD2 (6 bases). The CDR3 covers 17 residues. The germline CDR1 and CDR2 sequences are MNHEY and SMNVEV (reference sequence). Deletions cut 6 bases from V and 2 bases from J, with 23 bases between. The CDR3 loop is CASSPGRVASSAYEQYF. In DNA, the CDR3 is TGTGCCAGCAGCCCCGGTAGGGTTGCGTCTAGCGCCTACGAGCAGTACTTC.

This clone was seen a few times. V usage is TRBV18 and J usage is TRBJ1-2; D unclear. Trimming pared 0 bases from V and 8 bases from J, leaving 10 bases between. The CDR3 runs to 13 residues. Germline V gives CDR1 KGHSH, CDR2 LQKENI. The CDR3: CASSPPTREGYTF. CDR3 sequence (DNA): TGTGCCAGCTCACCACCTACTCGCGAGGGCTACACCTTC.

The table lists this clone with a few counts. The V and J genes are TRBV30 and TRBJ1-5; TRBD1 matches at 12 bases. Germline V gene lookup returns CDR1 GTSNPN and CDR2 SVGIG (reference sequence). Trimming took 3 bases from V and 5 from J; bases not matched to a gene: 2. The CDR3 extends over 14 amino acids. CDR3 amino acids: CAWRGQGAHQPQHF. In DNA form, the CDR3 reads TGTGCCTGGAGGGGACAGGGGGCACATCAGCCCCAGCATTTT.

V is TRBV29-1 and J is TRBJ2-5, with TRBD1 as a possible D gene (5 bases). The length of the CDR3 is 12 residues. Trimming took off 7 bases at V and 1 base at J, with 10 bases between the two ends. Germline CDR1 reads SQVTM; CDR2 reads ANQGSEA. CDR3 bases: TGCAGCGCTGTACAGGTCCAAGAGACCCAGTACTTC. This codes for CSAVQVQETQYF.

The gene calls are TRBV5-1 and TRBJ1-2; a weak D match, TRBD1 (5 bases). V was pared by 4 bases and J by 2 bases, with 15 bases between. The germline gives CDR1 SGHRS, CDR2 YFSETQ. This CDR3 is 15 amino acids long. The CDR3 coding sequence is TGCGCCAGCAGCGTACAGGCCGGGGGGAACTATGGCTACACCTTC. This gives the protein CASSVQAGGNYGYTF.

The DNA for the CDR3 is TGTGCCAGCAGTGAAAGAGGCGGCAGGGGGTTCGCCGGCTACACCTTC. The encoded protein is CASSERGGRGFAGYTF. The rearrangement uses TRBV6-1 and TRBJ1-2; the match to TRBD1 covers 7 bases. J was trimmed by 8 bases and V by 2 bases; bases with no gene match: 14. Germline-derived CDR1 and CDR2 are MNHNS and SASEGT. The CDR3 consists of 16 residues.

The chain carries TRBV6-6 and TRBJ2-7; 7 nucleotides line up with TRBD2. CDR3 length: 15 residues. Per the germline V gene, CDR1 is MNHNY and CDR2 is SVGAGI (reference sequence). V gave up 2 bases and J gave up 4 bases; unmatched junction bases: 8. The CDR3 loop is CASSYVSSGLYEQYF. In DNA, the CDR3 is TGTGCCAGCAGTTACGTCTCTAGCGGACTATACGAGCAGTACTTC.

The genes are TRBV6-6 and TRBJ1-1; TRBD1 might be the D (5 bases). V was clipped by 2 bases and J by 5 bases, with 12 bases between them. The germline CDR1 and CDR2 sequences are MNHNY and SVGAGI (reference sequence). This CDR3 has 14 amino acids. CDR3 region: CASSYPGGRTEAFF. CDR3 coding DNA: TGTGCCAGCAGTTACCCCGGGGGAAGGACTGAAGCTTTCTTT.

V usage is TRBV2 and J usage is TRBJ1-1; no definite D call. V was cut by 11 bases and J by 3 bases, with 19 bases left in between. From germline, CDR1 is SNHLY and CDR2 FYNNEI. The CDR3 sequence is 14 residues long. CDR3 nucleotide sequence: TGTGCCCGCCAATCTACAGTATATCACACTGAAGCTTTCTTT. The encoded protein is CARQSTVYHTEAFF. The entire variable domain, with the rest obtained from reference TRBV2 and TRBJ1-1, is as follows: EPEVTQTPSHQVTQMGQEVILRCVPISNHLYFYWYRQILGQKVEFLVSFYNNEISEKSEIFDDQFSVERPDGSNFTLKIRSTKLEDSAMYFCARQSTVYHTEAFFGQGTRLTVV.

The rearrangement uses TRBV7-9 and TRBJ1-4, with 9 bases fitting TRBD1. CDR1 and CDR2 from the germline V gene are SEHNR and FQNEAQ (reference sequence). This CDR3 has 16 residues. After removal of 5 bases from V and 8 bases from J, the junction contained 12 bases not matched to a gene. This chain's CDR3 is CASSPSGTGWGEKLFF. CDR3 bases: TGTGCCAGCAGCCCCTCCGGGACAGGGTGGGGCGAAAAACTGTTTTTT.

The chain carries TRBV5-4 and TRBJ1-2; 7 bases are a match to TRBD1. J was trimmed by 5 bases and V by 3 bases; bases with no gene match: 10. This CDR3 contains 15 residues. Germline loops: CDR1 SGHNT, CDR2 YYREEE (reference sequence). Here the CDR3 DNA reads TGTGCCAGCAGCTCTACCCGGGACAGCTTTTATGGCTACACCTTC. Translating it yields CASSSTRDSFYGYTF.

The genes are TRBV7-3 and TRBJ2-1, with 10 bases matching TRBD1. Unmatched junction bases numbered 2, after V lost 5 bases and J lost 4 bases. CDR3 length: 14 residues. Germline CDR1 is SGHTA and CDR2 is FQGTGA. The CDR3 region has the DNA TGTGCCAGCAGCCGGACAGGGGGATACAATGAGCAGTTCTTC. Translating it yields CASSRTGGYNEQFF.

The rearrangement joins TRBV7-6 to TRBJ2-3; TRBD2 matches 9 bases. The CDR3 sequence is 16 residues long. Trimming cost V 5 bases and J 1 base; bases outside gene matches: 7. The germline gives CDR1 SGHVS, CDR2 FNYEAQ. The CDR3 nucleotides read TGTGCCAGCAGCCAGAGCGGGGGGACCCGCACAGATACGCAGTATTTT. It encodes CASSQSGGTRTDTQYF.

This clone was recorded once. DNA for the CDR3: TGTGCCAGCGGGGAGGCCGCACACGAGCCTGAAGCTTTCTTT. This encodes CASGEAAHEPEAFF. The chain has TRBV2 and TRBJ1-1; no clear D. The V gene's germline CDR1 is SNHLY and CDR2 FYNNEI. The CDR3 spans 14 residues. V was trimmed by 8 bases and J by 6 bases, leaving 19 bases between them.

This clone was observed once. The chain recombines TRBV3-1 (or the pseudogene TRBV3-2) with TRBJ1-5, with no clear D. V was cut by 2 bases and J by 4 bases, with 6 bases left in between. The CDR3 sequence is 13 residues long. Germline V CDR1 and CDR2: LGHDT, YNNKEL (reference sequence). The CDR3 sequence is CASSQKTNQPQHF. The CDR3 coding sequence is TGTGCCAGCAGCCAAAAAACAAATCAGCCCCAGCATTTT.

The chain recombines TRBV19 with TRBJ2-2, with D perhaps TRBD1 (6 bases). V lost 4 bases and J lost 6, with 12 bases in between. The germline gives CDR1 LNHDA, CDR2 SQIVND (reference sequence). The CDR3 totals 14 residues. The chain's CDR3 is CASSRAGASGELFF. For the CDR3, the DNA is TGTGCCAGTAGTAGGGCAGGGGCTTCCGGGGAGCTGTTTTTT.

This clone was observed a single time. J is TRBJ1-2 and V is TRBV5-4, with 7 bases that match TRBD1. The germline CDR1 and CDR2 sequences are SGHNT and YYREEE (reference sequence). With 1 base clipped from V and 3 bases from J, the junction kept 3 bases outside the gene matches. The CDR3 runs to 14 residues. CDR3 in amino acids: CASSLQGDYYGYTF. CDR3 nucleotides: TGTGCCAGCAGCTTGCAGGGGGACTACTATGGCTACACCTTC. Full variable domain (remainder filled in from reference TRBV5-4 and TRBJ1-2): ETGVTQSPTHLIKTRGQQVTLRCSSQSGHNTVSWYQQALGQGPQFIFQYYREEENGRGNFPPRFSGLQFPNYSSELNVNALELDDSALYLCASSLQGDYYGYTFGSGTRLTVV.

This clone appeared a few times. The gene calls are TRBV28 and TRBJ1-4; D possibly corresponds to TRBD1 (6 bases). Germline V gene lookup returns CDR1 MDHEN and CDR2 SYDVKM. This CDR3 spans 15 amino acids. V was pared by 7 bases and J by 1 base, with 13 bases between. CDR3 amino acids: CASTLGGVTNEKLFF. The CDR3 DNA is TGTGCCAGCACTCTAGGGGGGGTAACTAATGAAAAACTGTTTTTT.

This chain connects TRBV11-2 to TRBJ1-5; TRBD1 might be the D (5 bases). The CDR3 is made up of 18 amino acids. V was shortened by 4 bases and J by 1 base, with 20 bases between the two germline ends. Looked up from germline, CDR1 is SGHAT and CDR2 is FQNNGV. The CDR3 is CASSSPRHGGTSNQPQHF. The CDR3 coding sequence is TGTGCCAGCAGCTCCCCCCGCCATGGAGGGACGAGCAATCAGCCCCAGCATTTT.